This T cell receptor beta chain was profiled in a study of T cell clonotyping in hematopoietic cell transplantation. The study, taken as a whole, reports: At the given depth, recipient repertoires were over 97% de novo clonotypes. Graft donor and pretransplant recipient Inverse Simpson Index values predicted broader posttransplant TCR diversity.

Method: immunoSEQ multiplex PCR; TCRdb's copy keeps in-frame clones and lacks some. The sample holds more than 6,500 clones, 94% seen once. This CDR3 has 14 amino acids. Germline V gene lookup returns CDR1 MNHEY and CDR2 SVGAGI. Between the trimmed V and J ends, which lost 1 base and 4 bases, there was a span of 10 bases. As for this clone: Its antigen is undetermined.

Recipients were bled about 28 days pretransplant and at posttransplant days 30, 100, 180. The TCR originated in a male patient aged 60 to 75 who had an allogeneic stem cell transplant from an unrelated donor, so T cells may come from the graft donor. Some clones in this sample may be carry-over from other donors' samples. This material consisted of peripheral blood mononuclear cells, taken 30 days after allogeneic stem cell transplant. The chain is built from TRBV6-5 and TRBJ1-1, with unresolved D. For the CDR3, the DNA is TGTGCCAGCAGTTACTTTAGGACGGCCACTGAAGCTTTCTTT. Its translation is CASSYFRTATEAFF.